The rows below give T cell receptor beta chains drawn from one sample of a study of PD-1 blockade in mismatch repair-deficient tumors. Measured with immunoSEQ multiplex PCR; TCRdb has only the in-frame clones, and not every one. The sample yields fewer than 50,000 clones, more than 75% seen once. The sample consisted of peripheral blood, taken 4 weeks after starting pembrolizumab. All receptors derive from an adult with mismatch repair-deficient cancer. Each CDR3 is given with its conserved first and last residue. The D gene is left open where the match is weak. Clone size appears in some rows only: once, few, many, or a class for an expanded clone.

D gene: -; clone size: -; J gene: TRBJ1-1; V gene: TRBV19; CDR3 protein: CASQDATNTEAFF; CDR3 DNA: TGTGCCAGTCAGGACGCGACGAACACTGAAGCTTTCTTT
D gene: -; clone size: once; J gene: TRBJ1-1; V gene: TRBV15; CDR3 protein: CATSRDRRVNTEAFF; CDR3 DNA: TGTGCCACCAGCAGAGATCGGAGGGTGAACACTGAAGCTTTCTTT
D gene: TRBD2; clone size: -; J gene: TRBJ2-7; V gene: TRBV9; CDR3 protein: CASSVDSGGSYEQYF; CDR3 DNA: TGTGCCAGCAGCGTAGATAGCGGGGGGTCCTACGAGCAGTACTTC
D gene: -; clone size: -; J gene: TRBJ2-1; V gene: TRBV28; CDR3 protein: CASSFVSGRGPNYNEQFF; CDR3 DNA: TGTGCCAGCAGTTTCGTGAGTGGGAGGGGGCCGAACTACAATGAGCAGTTCTTC
D gene: TRBD2; clone size: -; J gene: TRBJ2-1; V gene: TRBV11-2; CDR3 protein: CASSLYLTSGARGNEQFF; CDR3 DNA: TGTGCCAGCAGCTTATATTTGACTAGCGGTGCGCGGGGCAATGAGCAGTTCTTC
D gene: -; clone size: -; J gene: TRBJ1-2; V gene: TRBV28; CDR3 protein: CASSHQSLHWGYGYTF; CDR3 DNA: TGTGCCAGCAGTCACCAAAGTCTCCACTGGGGCTATGGCTACACCTTC
D gene: -; clone size: once; J gene: TRBJ2-3; V gene: TRBV4-1; CDR3 protein: CASSQEGASGGDTQYF; CDR3 DNA: TGCGCCAGCAGCCAAGAGGGCGCAAGTGGAGGAGATACGCAGTATTTT
D gene: TRBD2; clone size: -; J gene: TRBJ2-1; V gene: TRBV19; CDR3 protein: CASSIAGGSTYNEQFF; CDR3 DNA: TGTGCCAGTAGTATTGCGGGGGGCAGCACCTACAATGAGCAGTTCTTC
D gene: -; clone size: medium-sized; J gene: TRBJ2-3; V gene: TRBV5-1; CDR3 protein: CASSFWEGTDTQYF; CDR3 DNA: TGCGCCAGCAGCTTTTGGGAAGGGACAGATACGCAGTATTTT
D gene: TRBD2; clone size: -; J gene: TRBJ2-7; V gene: TRBV12-5; CDR3 protein: CASAGASGLAGRDEQYF; CDR3 DNA: TGTGCTAGTGCCGGAGCCTCGGGACTAGCGGGACGTGACGAGCAGTACTTC
D gene: -; clone size: -; J gene: TRBJ2-2; V gene: TRBV18; CDR3 protein: CASSPDRPPGELFF; CDR3 DNA: TGTGCCAGCTCGCCCGACAGGCCGCCCGGGGAGCTGTTTTTT
D gene: TRBD2; clone size: -; J gene: TRBJ2-1; V gene: TRBV30; CDR3 protein: CAWSVPSGVYNEQFF; CDR3 DNA: TGTGCCTGGAGTGTACCTAGCGGGGTATACAATGAGCAGTTCTTC
D gene: -; clone size: -; J gene: TRBJ2-5; V gene: TRBV28; CDR3 protein: CASSLYSLTRETQYF; CDR3 DNA: TGTGCCAGCAGTTTATATAGCCTGACCCGCGAGACCCAGTACTTC